This passage covers 5 T cell receptor beta chains from one sample sequenced in a study of blood T cell repertoires in COVID-19. The repertoire was sequenced with immunoSEQ multiplex PCR; TCRdb's copy has only in-frame clones and lacks some. The table shows 250,000 to 300,000 clones, with approximately 90% occurring only once. Sequenced input: peripheral blood. The receptors come from a man aged 18 to 30 with active or convalescent COVID-19.

The chain combines TRBV30 with TRBJ1-5, with TRBD1 identical over 11 bases. CDR3 length: 15 residues. Germline-derived CDR1 and CDR2 are GTSNPN and SVGIG (reference sequence). J gave up 4 bases and V 2 bases, and 4 bases lay outside the gene matches. The chain's CDR3 is CAWSYGTGGNQPQHF. In nucleotides, the CDR3 is TGTGCCTGGAGTTACGGGACAGGGGGAAATCAGCCCCAGCATTTT. The entire variable domain, with the rest obtained from reference TRBV30 and TRBJ1-5, is as follows: SQTIHQWPATLVQPVGSPLSLECTVEGTSNPNLYWYRQAAGRGLQLLFYSVGIGQISSEVPQNLSASRPQDRQFILSSKKLLLSDSGFYLCAWSYGTGGNQPQHFGDGTRLSIL.

The rearrangement joins TRBV28 to TRBJ1-4; 9 bases agree with TRBD1. With 5 bases clipped from V and 4 bases from J, the junction kept 8 bases outside the gene matches. There are 16 residues in the CDR3. The V gene's germline CDR1 is MDHEN and CDR2 SYDVKM. CDR3 nucleotides: TGTGCCAGCAGTACCCCCGGGACAGGGTATAATGAAAAACTGTTTTTT. As protein: CASSTPGTGYNEKLFF.

The chain employs TRBV6-5 and TRBJ2-7; D gene ambiguous. The CDR3 loop spans 14 amino acids. Germline lookup yields CDR1 MNHEY and CDR2 SVGAGI. V was trimmed by 2 bases and J by 2 bases, leaving 10 bases between them. CDR3 DNA: TGTGCCAGCAGTTACGGGCCAGCCCCCTACGAGCAGTACTTC. This sequence encodes CASSYGPAPYEQYF.

This clone was detected only a few times. V is TRBV7-2 and J is TRBJ2-2; D is unclear. CDR1 is SGHTA, CDR2 FQGNSA, per germline. V gave up 4 bases and J gave up 3 bases, with 6 bases separating them. The CDR3 has 13 residues. Here the CDR3 DNA reads TGTGCCAGCAGCTCCACACACACCGGGGAGCTGTTTTTT. Protein: CASSSTHTGELFF.

This clone was seen a handful of times. The V gene is TRBV29-1, the J gene TRBJ1-1; the D is unclear. V was cut by 4 bases and J by 0 bases, with 18 bases left in between. CDR1 is SQVTM, CDR2 ANQGSEA, per germline. The CDR3 spans 16 residues. The CDR3 reads CSVVGAVERVNTEAFF. CDR3 sequence (DNA): TGCAGCGTTGTTGGTGCCGTGGAGCGAGTGAACACTGAAGCTTTCTTT. Together with reference TRBV29-1 and TRBJ1-1, the CDR3 gives the full variable domain: SAVISQKPSRDICQRGTSLTIQCQVDSQVTMMFWYRQQPGQSLTLIATANQGSEATYESGFVIDKFPISRPNLTFSTLTVSNMSPEDSSIYLCSVVGAVERVNTEAFFGQGTRLTVV.